A single sample is the source of the 20 T cell receptor beta chains below, sequenced in a study of blood T cell repertoires in COVID-19. TCRdb keeps only in-frame clones here, not all; method: immunoSEQ multiplex PCR. The profile shows about 410,000 clones, less than 95% of them singletons. Source material: PBMCs or T cells enriched from blood (not recorded which). These receptors all come from a man aged 18 to 29 who had recovered from COVID-19.

The chain has TRBV3-1 (or the pseudogene TRBV3-2) and TRBJ1-1; TRBD1 matches at 11 bases. V trimming: 0 bases; J trimming: 4 bases; junction bases outside the gene matches: 7. Germline values: CDR1 LGHDT, CDR2 YNNKEL (reference sequence). The length of the CDR3 is 17 residues. The CDR3 DNA is TGTGCCAGCAGCCAAGATCTGGACAGGGGGCCGAGCACTGAAGCTTTCTTT. Translated, it gives CASSQDLDRGPSTEAFF.

The chain carries TRBV4-2 and TRBJ2-7; TRBD2 is a possible D gene (5 bases). This CDR3 spans 14 amino acids. The germline gives CDR1 LGHNA, CDR2 YNFKEQ. V was trimmed by 2 bases and J by 6 bases, leaving 14 bases between them. Here the CDR3 reads CASSQKLEMGEQYF. As DNA, the CDR3 is TGTGCCAGCAGCCAAAAACTAGAGATGGGCGAGCAGTACTTC.

Only one count was recorded for this clone. The identical CDR3 is also encoded by other nucleotide sequences in the sample. V gene TRBV3-1 (or the pseudogene TRBV3-2) combines with J gene TRBJ2-3, with a possible D match to TRBD1 (6 bases). CDR3 length equals 14 residues. The V gene's germline CDR1 is LGHDT and CDR2 YNNKEL (reference sequence). Trimming shortened V by 1 base and J by 3 bases, and 8 bases separated the two germline ends. The CDR3 DNA sequence: TGTGCCAGCAGCCAAGGCACAGGGACAGATACGCAGTATTTT. It encodes CASSQGTGTDTQYF.

CDR3 nucleotide sequence: TGTGCCAGTAGCAGGGAGGCTCGGACGCTACCCGGAAAAGCTAACTATGGCTACACCTTC. Protein product: CASSREARTLPGKANYGYTF. The genes are TRBV19 and TRBJ1-2, with a possible D match to TRBD1 (5 bases). The V and J ends lost 6 bases and 0 bases respectively, with 29 bases between them. This CDR3 is built from 20 residues. Germline V gene data show CDR1 as LNHDA and CDR2 as SQIVND (reference sequence).

About this clone: A junction boundary mismatches the germline segment, possibly from a read error. V and J are TRBV10-1 and TRBJ2-5; D may be TRBD2 (6 bases). There are 13 residues in the CDR3. Looked up from germline, CDR1 is WNHNN and CDR2 is SYGVQD (reference sequence). The CDR3 is CASSTTAPGSLNF. CDR3 coding DNA: TGCGCCAGCAGTACTACGGCACCCGGGAGCCTGAACTTC.

This chain joins TRBV10-2 and TRBJ1-4; the D gene is possibly TRBD1 (5 bases). This CDR3 has 14 residues. V shed 0 bases and J shed 7 bases, with 9 bases lying between them. CDR1 is WSHSY, CDR2 SAAADI, per germline. The CDR3 nucleotides are TGCGCCAGCAGTGAGTCTCTCAGGGTTGAAAAACTGTTTTTT. This translates into CASSESLRVEKLFF.

The J gene is TRBJ1-2, the V gene TRBV12-3 or TRBV12-4, with D possibly matching TRBD1 (5 bases). V lost 5 bases and J lost 5, with 12 bases in between. The CDR3 loop spans 13 amino acids. CDR3 DNA sequence: TGTGCCAGCAGTGGGGGGAGAGGTTATGGCTACACCTTC. The encoded protein is CASSGGRGYGYTF.

J is TRBJ1-2 and V is TRBV11-2; D is unclear. V lost 8 bases to trimming and J lost 0 bases, with 7 bases between them. CDR1 and CDR2 (germline): SGHAT, FQNNGV. This CDR3 is 12 amino acids long. CDR3 amino acids: CASASANYGYTF. CDR3 sequence (DNA): TGTGCCAGCGCAAGCGCTAACTATGGCTACACCTTC.

The chain recombines TRBV11-2 with TRBJ1-2; unclear D gene. Germline loops: CDR1 SGHAT, CDR2 FQNNGV. This CDR3 is 14 amino acids long. With 0 bases removed from V and 5 bases from J, the gap between germline ends came to 10 bases. The CDR3 nucleotides are TGTGCCAGCAGCTTAGATGCCGGGTTGTATGGCTACACCTTC. It codes for CASSLDAGLYGYTF.

The chain joins TRBV28 to TRBJ2-1; 14 bases are shared with TRBD2. V dropped 2 bases and J dropped 9; count of bases not matched to a gene: 9. This CDR3 spans 17 amino acids. Germline CDR1 reads MDHEN; CDR2 reads SYDVKM. The CDR3 loop reads CASSLTPGTSGSFEQFF. CDR3 DNA: TGTGCCAGCAGTTTAACCCCCGGGACTAGCGGGAGTTTTGAGCAGTTCTTC.

Here the CDR3 reads CASSPVLQNTMNTEAFF. The CDR3 nucleotides are TGTGCCAGCTCACCAGTACTACAAAATACGATGAACACTGAAGCTTTCTTT. This chain uses TRBV18 with TRBJ1-1; D is undetermined. The CDR3 loop spans 17 amino acids. V lost 2 bases and J 0 bases, leaving 16 bases between the germline ends. Germline loops: CDR1 KGHSH, CDR2 LQKENI. The variable domain in full, with the rest retrieved from reference TRBV18 and TRBJ1-1, is NAGVMQNPRHLVRRRGQEARLRCSPMKGHSHVYWYRQLPEEGLKFMVYLQKENIIDESGMPKERFSAEFPKEGPSILRIQQVVRGDSAAYFCASSPVLQNTMNTEAFFGQGTRLTVV.

The gene calls are TRBV5-1 and TRBJ2-2, with TRBD2 as a possible D gene (6 bases). The CDR3 contains 17 residues. V was trimmed by 1 base and J by 2 bases, leaving 15 bases between them. Germline CDR1 reads SGHRS; CDR2 reads YFSETQ. Here the CDR3 reads CASSLLGQGGNTGELFF. DNA of the CDR3: TGCGCCAGCAGCTTGTTGGGTCAGGGAGGAAACACCGGGGAGCTGTTTTTT.

The V gene is TRBV12-5, the J gene TRBJ2-3; 11 bases agree with TRBD2. Trimming at V came to 6 bases and at J to 12 bases, leaving 5 bases not matched to a gene. This CDR3 region has 12 residues. Germline CDR1 is LGHNT and CDR2 is FRNRAP. For the CDR3, the DNA is TGTGCTAGTGGCAGTAGCGGGAGGGCCCAGTATTTT. This sequence encodes CASGSSGRAQYF.

The chain joins TRBV10-3 to TRBJ1-2; weak D call: TRBD1 (6 bases). Germline V CDR1 and CDR2: ENHRY, SYGVKD. This CDR3 has 15 residues. Trimming removed 6 bases from V and 4 bases from J, with 18 bases in between. The CDR3 region is CAISPRGASTYGYTF. DNA for the CDR3: TGTGCCATCAGCCCGCGGGGGGCGTCAACCTATGGCTACACCTTC.

The chain joins TRBV7-9 to TRBJ1-6, with a possible D match to TRBD1 (6 bases). Looked up from germline, CDR1 is SEHNR and CDR2 is FQNEAQ (reference sequence). V dropped 1 base and J dropped 4 bases, with 8 bases sitting between them. The length of the CDR3 is 15 residues. The CDR3: CASSLGGGYNSPLHF. As DNA, the CDR3 is TGTGCCAGCAGCTTAGGAGGGGGTTATAATTCACCCCTCCACTTT.

This clone was seen only once. V gene TRBV5-4 combines with J gene TRBJ2-7; no clear D. The ends were cut back, 0 bases at V and 3 bases at J, with 10 bases in the middle. Germline V gives CDR1 SGHNT, CDR2 YYREEE (reference sequence). The CDR3 runs 14 residues. The CDR3 spells CASSLEVSSYEQYF. The CDR3 DNA reads TGTGCCAGCAGCTTGGAGGTCTCTAGCTACGAGCAGTACTTC. Full variable domain (rest looked up from reference TRBV5-4 and TRBJ2-7): ETGVTQSPTHLIKTRGQQVTLRCSSQSGHNTVSWYQQALGQGPQFIFQYYREEENGRGNFPPRFSGLQFPNYSSELNVNALELDDSALYLCASSLEVSSYEQYFGPGTRLTVT.

This chain connects TRBV7-8 to TRBJ1-2; the match to TRBD1 covers 7 bases. The CDR3 loop spans 15 amino acids. After removal of 5 bases from V and 4 bases from J, the junction contained 10 bases not matched to a gene. Germline CDR1 SGHVS, CDR2 FQNEAQ. The CDR3, as DNA: TGTGCCAGCAGCGGGCCCGGGACAGAGTCCTATGGCTACACCTTC. This codes for CASSGPGTESYGYTF.

The DNA for the CDR3 is TGTGCCAGCAGCCCGACTAGCGGGGGGGCGGACACCGGGGAGCTGTTTTTT. Translated, it gives CASSPTSGGADTGELFF. The chain is built from TRBV7-6 and TRBJ2-2, with TRBD2 matching over 14 bases. Germline V gene data show CDR1 as SGHVS and CDR2 as FNYEAQ. The CDR3 is 17 residues long. V lost 5 bases to trimming and J lost 3 bases; unmatched junction nucleotides: 5.

The chain couples TRBV19 to TRBJ1-5, with TRBD1 as a possible D gene (5 bases). The CDR3 is 17 amino acids. Deletions cut 2 bases from V and 0 bases from J, with 14 bases between. Germline V gene lookup returns CDR1 LNHDA and CDR2 SQIVND (reference sequence). The CDR3 sequence is CASSIFGGAHSNQPQHF. DNA of the CDR3: TGTGCCAGTAGTATATTCGGGGGAGCACATAGCAATCAGCCCCAGCATTTT.

This chain joins TRBV30 and TRBJ1-3, with D possibly being TRBD1 (6 bases). The V gene lost 5 bases and the J gene lost 4 bases, with 24 bases spanning the gap. The germline CDR1 and CDR2 sequences are GTSNPN and SVGIG (reference sequence). This CDR3 has 17 amino acids. This CDR3 is CAWGGPGQLTGGNTIYF. CDR3 DNA sequence: TGTGCCTGGGGGGGCCCGGGACAATTAACGGGCGGAAACACCATATATTTT.